This T cell receptor (beta chain) was documented in a study of T cells in Graves' hyperthyroidism and ophthalmopathy. TCR beta CDR3 regions were amplified from RNA transcripts. The HTBI primer set served for first-round RT-PCR of the TCR CDR3. TCRdb reanalysed the multiplex PCR reads using MiXCR and keeps one entry per CDR3 protein. The sample has a few hundred thousand distinct CDR3 sequences, approximately 15% seen once. Germline CDR1 MDHEN, CDR2 SYDVKM. Trimming left V 4 bases short and J 2 bases short, with 9 bases between. There are 14 residues in the CDR3. There are many counts of this clonotype.

The sequenced sample consisted of blood. The chain carries TRBV28 and TRBJ1-5; D is ambiguous. The receptor was derived from a woman aged 30 to 39 with Graves' hyperthyroidism. CDR3 coding DNA: TGTGCCAGCAGTTCTCGAGCCCGCAATCAGCCCCAGCATTTT. Its translation is CASSSRARNQPQHF.